Listed here are 8 T cell receptor beta chains from one sample, sequenced in a study of blood T cells in healthy people across ages. A second PCR of roughly 7 to 11 cycles used a sample-barcoded 5' primer and a J-beta primer mix. MiXCR was run by TCRdb on the 5' RACE reads, yielding one entry per CDR3 protein. The sample yields about 940,000 distinct CDR3 sequences, about 44% seen once. The sequenced material came from blood. These receptors all stem from a man aged 30 to 39 in good health.

This clonotype showed up just a few times. The rearrangement joins TRBV6-2 or TRBV6-3 to TRBJ2-3; D is unresolved. Per the germline V gene, CDR1 is MNHEY and CDR2 is SVGEGT. There are 17 residues in the CDR3. V lost 2 bases, J lost 1 base, and 16 bases lay in between. The CDR3 protein is CASSYSPEDDGTDTQYF. The CDR3 DNA sequence: TGTGCCAGCAGTTACAGCCCCGAGGACGATGGCACAGATACGCAGTATTTT.

V gene TRBV6-2 or TRBV6-3 combines with J gene TRBJ2-5; TRBD2 is a possible D gene (7 bases). Germline loops: CDR1 MNHEY, CDR2 SVGEGT. With 2 bases removed from V and 5 bases from J, the gap between germline ends came to 15 bases. The CDR3 has 15 amino acids. CDR3 in DNA: TGTGCCAGCAGTTACGGGAGGGGGAAGATCGAGACCCAGTACTTC. Translating gives CASSYGRGKIETQYF.

This sequence joins TRBV4-1 and TRBJ2-7, with 7 bases aligning to TRBD1. The CDR3 is 15 amino acids. J was trimmed by 0 bases and V by 5 bases; bases with no gene match: 7. The germline gives CDR1 MGHRA, CDR2 YSYEKL. Here the CDR3 reads CASSAPGQSSYEQYF. In DNA form, the CDR3 reads TGCGCCAGCAGCGCACCGGGACAGAGCTCCTACGAGCAGTACTTC.

This clonotype was seen only a few times. The CDR3, as DNA: TGTGCCATCAGTGAGTCAACAGGGGATAATGGCTACACCTTC. The encoded protein is CAISESTGDNGYTF. V is TRBV10-3 and J is TRBJ1-2; 7 positions agree with TRBD1. CDR3 size: 14 residues. Germline lookup yields CDR1 ENHRY and CDR2 SYGVKD. Trimming at V came to 0 bases and at J to 6 bases, leaving 4 bases not matched to a gene.

The rearrangement uses TRBV20-1 and TRBJ2-3; a possible D gene is TRBD2 (6 bases). The CDR3 length is 15 residues. Germline V gene sequence: CDR1 DFQATT, CDR2 SNEGSKA (reference sequence). V lost 2 bases and J lost 0, with 12 bases in between. CDR3 in amino acids: CSARIAEISTDTQYF. Written as DNA, the CDR3 is TGCAGTGCTAGAATAGCGGAGATTAGCACAGATACGCAGTATTTT.

This clonotype has a handful of counts. A clone one base away is much larger, so this may be a read error. The chain employs TRBV7-2 and TRBJ2-4, with 7 bases aligning to TRBD1. TRBJ2-7 explains the end of the DNA better; the J call may be wrong. Per germline, CDR1 SGHTA and CDR2 FQGNSA. This CDR3 has 13 amino acids. The CDR3 region has the DNA TGTGCCAGCAGCTGCGACAGGGACTACGAGCAGTACTTC. It yields the protein CASSCDRDYEQYF.

The chain combines TRBV30 with TRBJ2-3, with D perhaps matching TRBD1 or TRBD2 (5 bases each). Germline CDR1 reads GTSNPN; CDR2 reads SVGIG (reference sequence). The CDR3 runs 14 residues. V lost 8 bases and J lost 4, with 19 bases in between. CDR3 amino acids: CAAGSPRGADTQYF. The CDR3 DNA sequence: TGTGCCGCCGGGTCTCCCCGGGGCGCAGATACGCAGTATTTT.

This chain joins TRBV4-1 and TRBJ1-2; D uncertain. Trimming took off 0 bases at V and 4 bases at J, with 15 bases between the two ends. This CDR3 has 16 residues. Germline V gene sequence: CDR1 MGHRA, CDR2 YSYEKL. CDR3 sequence reads: CASSQDSVQTIYGYTF. CDR3 sequence (DNA): TGCGCCAGCAGCCAAGATTCAGTACAGACGATCTATGGCTACACCTTC.